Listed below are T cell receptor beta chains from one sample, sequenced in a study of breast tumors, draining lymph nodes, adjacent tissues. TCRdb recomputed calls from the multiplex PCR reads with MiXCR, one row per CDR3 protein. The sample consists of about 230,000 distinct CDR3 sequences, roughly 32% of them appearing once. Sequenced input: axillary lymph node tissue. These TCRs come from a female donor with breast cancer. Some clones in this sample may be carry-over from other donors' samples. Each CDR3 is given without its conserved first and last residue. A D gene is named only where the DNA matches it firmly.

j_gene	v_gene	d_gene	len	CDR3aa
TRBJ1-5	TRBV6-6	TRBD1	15	ASSPQLQGISNQPQH
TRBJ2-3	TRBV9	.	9	AGLGTDTQY
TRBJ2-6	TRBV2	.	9	ASRAQGTEA
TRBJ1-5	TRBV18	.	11	ASSPNSNQPQH
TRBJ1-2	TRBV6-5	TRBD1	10	ASSYRGHGYT
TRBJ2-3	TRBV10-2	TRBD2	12	ASSSAGGIDTQY
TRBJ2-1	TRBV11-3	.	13	ASSFVVLDEGEQF
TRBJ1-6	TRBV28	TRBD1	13	ASRVIDRGDSPLH
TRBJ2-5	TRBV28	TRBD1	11	ASSGTDQETQY
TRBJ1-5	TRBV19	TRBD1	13	ASRIGTGGNQPQH
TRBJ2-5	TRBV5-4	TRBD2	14	ASSLGTSGLQETQY
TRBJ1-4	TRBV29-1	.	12	SVWDSTSNEKLF
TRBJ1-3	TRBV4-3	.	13	ASSLAGSSGNTIY
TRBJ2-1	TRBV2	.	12	ASKYGSSYNEQF
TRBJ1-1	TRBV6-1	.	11	ASSDVRSTEAF
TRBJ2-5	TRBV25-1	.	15	ASSAGLGGRDQETQY
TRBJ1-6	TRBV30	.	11	AWSESSNSPLH
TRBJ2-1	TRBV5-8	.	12	ASSYQVAYNEQF
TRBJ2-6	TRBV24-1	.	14	ATPPGCVAGANVLT
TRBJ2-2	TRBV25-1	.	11	ASSRLNTGELF
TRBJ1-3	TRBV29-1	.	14	SVMWYSQHSGNTIY
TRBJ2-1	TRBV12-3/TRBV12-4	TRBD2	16	ASSLGRRTSGKPNEQF
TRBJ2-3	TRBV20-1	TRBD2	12	SASLAGPYNEQY
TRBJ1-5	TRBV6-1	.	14	ASNYKGSYSNQPQH
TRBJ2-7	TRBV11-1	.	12	ASNPRQGGSEQY
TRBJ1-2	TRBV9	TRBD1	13	ASSATDRGSYGYT
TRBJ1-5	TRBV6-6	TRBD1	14	ASSPLDRGRDQPQH
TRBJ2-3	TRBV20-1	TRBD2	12	SARWLAGTDTQY
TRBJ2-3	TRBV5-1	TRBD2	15	ASSSRTSGGGADTQY
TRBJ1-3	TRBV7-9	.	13	ASSYRGDSGNTIY
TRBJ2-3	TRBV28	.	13	ASSLSGQGTDTQY
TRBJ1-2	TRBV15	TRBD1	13	ATSRDGGTAQSYT
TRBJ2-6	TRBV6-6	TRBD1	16	ASSRMGQGDSGANVLT
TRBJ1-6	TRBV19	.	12	ASSRRAGNSPLH
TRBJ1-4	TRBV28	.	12	ASIRGGLHEKLF
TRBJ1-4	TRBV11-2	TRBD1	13	ASSFGTGINEKLF
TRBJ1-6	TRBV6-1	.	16	ASSDGTPYPSYNSPLH
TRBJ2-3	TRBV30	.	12	AWSVMERGDTQY
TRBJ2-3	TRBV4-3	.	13	ASSHGERSTDTQY
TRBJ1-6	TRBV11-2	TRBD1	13	ASSSRTGVNSPLH
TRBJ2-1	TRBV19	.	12	ASSSGTRNNEQF
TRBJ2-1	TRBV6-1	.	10	ASSGLLLGGF
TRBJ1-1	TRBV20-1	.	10	SARQVGTEAF
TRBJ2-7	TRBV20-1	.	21	SARDRWGTGVASGRTSSYEQY
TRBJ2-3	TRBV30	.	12	AWSPSIVADTQY
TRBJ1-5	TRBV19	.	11	ASSSDRSGPQH
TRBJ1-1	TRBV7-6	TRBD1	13	ASSRRGQLNTEAF
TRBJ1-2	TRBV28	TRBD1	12	ASRYRGPGYGYT
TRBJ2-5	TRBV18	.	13	ASSRRDSFLETQY
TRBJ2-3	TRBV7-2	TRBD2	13	ASSPGLAAADTQY
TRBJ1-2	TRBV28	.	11	ASRGMTNYGYT
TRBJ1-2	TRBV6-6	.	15	ASSYSRGRARGYGYT
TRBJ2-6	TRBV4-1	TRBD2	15	ASSLAPGGSGANVLT